By share, the clone carrying this TCR beta chain ranks as medium-sized. Its antigen is currently unknown. PBMCs were stained for CD3, CD4 and CD8, and CD4+ and CD8+ T cells were sorted. The data derive from a study of CD8+ T cells in alopecia areata. The CDR3 consists of 13 residues. The germline gives CDR1 SGHRS, CDR2 YFSETQ. The V end lost 5 bases, the J end lost 1 base, and 9 bases lay between the germline ends. Whole-study findings and limits: Especially in alopecia totalis/universalis, lesional scalp showed greater clonality than normal scalp did. Whereas mice showed it more clearly, TCR sharing across patients was murkier, possibly because of HLA.

RNA extraction was followed by reverse transcription into cDNA, which acted as the sequencing template. Generated by immunoSEQ multiplex PCR, the TCRdb table keeps only in-frame clones and is missing some. This table has 150,000 to 200,000 clones, 55% appearing once. The sample taken for sequencing was CD4+ T cells sorted from blood. This TCR came from a human donor in good health. This chain joins TRBV5-1 and TRBJ1-1; D not certain. CDR3 protein: CASRVGGNTEAFF. The CDR3 DNA reads as TGCGCCAGCAGAGTTGGCGGGAACACTGAAGCTTTCTTT.